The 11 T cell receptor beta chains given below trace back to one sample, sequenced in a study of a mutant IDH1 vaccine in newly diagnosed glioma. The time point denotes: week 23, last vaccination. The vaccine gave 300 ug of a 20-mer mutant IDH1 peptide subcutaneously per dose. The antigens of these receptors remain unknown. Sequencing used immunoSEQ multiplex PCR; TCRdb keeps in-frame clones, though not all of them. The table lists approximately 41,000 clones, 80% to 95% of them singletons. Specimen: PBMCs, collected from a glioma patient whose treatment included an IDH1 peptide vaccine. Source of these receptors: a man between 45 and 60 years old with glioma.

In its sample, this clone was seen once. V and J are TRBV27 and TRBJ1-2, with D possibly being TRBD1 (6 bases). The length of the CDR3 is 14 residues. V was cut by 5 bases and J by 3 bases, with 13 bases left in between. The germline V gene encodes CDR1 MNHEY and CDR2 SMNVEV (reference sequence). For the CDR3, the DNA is TGTGCCAGCAGTCTAAACAGGGCTCACTATGGCTACACCTTC. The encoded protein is CASSLNRAHYGYTF.

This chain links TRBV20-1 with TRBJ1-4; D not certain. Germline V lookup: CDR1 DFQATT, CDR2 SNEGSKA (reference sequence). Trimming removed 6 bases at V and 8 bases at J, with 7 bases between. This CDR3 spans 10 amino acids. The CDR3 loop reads CSAYDEKLFF. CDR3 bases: TGCAGTGCCTACGACGAAAAACTGTTTTTT.

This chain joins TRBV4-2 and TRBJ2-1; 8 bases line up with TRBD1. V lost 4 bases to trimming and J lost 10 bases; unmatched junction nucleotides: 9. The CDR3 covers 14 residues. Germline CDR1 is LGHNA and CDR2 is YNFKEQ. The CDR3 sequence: CASSLRTGSREQFF. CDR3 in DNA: TGTGCCAGCAGCCTCCGGACAGGGTCGCGAGAGCAGTTCTTC.

CDR3: CASAPGQGNQPQHF. The DNA of the CDR3 is TGCGCCAGCGCGCCGGGACAGGGGAATCAGCCCCAGCATTTT. The gene calls are TRBV5-1 and TRBJ1-5; 10 nucleotides agree with TRBD1. The CDR3 has 14 amino acids. The germline gives CDR1 SGHRS, CDR2 YFSETQ. The junction had 5 bases not matched to a gene; V was cut back by 7 bases and J by 4 bases.

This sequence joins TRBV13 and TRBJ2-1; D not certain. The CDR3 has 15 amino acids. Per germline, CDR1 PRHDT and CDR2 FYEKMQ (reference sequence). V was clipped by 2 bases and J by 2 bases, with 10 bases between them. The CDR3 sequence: CASSLRRGAYNEQFF. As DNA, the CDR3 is TGTGCCAGCAGCTTACGTCGCGGAGCCTACAATGAGCAGTTCTTC.

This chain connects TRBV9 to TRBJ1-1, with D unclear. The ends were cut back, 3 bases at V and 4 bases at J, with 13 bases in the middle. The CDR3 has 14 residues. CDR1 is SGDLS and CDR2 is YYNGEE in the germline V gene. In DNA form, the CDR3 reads TGTGCCAGCAGCGCCCAAGGGCTAGCCACTGAAGCTTTCTTT. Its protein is CASSAQGLATEAFF.

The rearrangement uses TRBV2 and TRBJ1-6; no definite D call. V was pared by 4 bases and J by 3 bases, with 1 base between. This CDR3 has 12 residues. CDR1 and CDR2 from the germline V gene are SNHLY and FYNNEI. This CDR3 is CASSGYNSPLHF. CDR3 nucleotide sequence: TGTGCCAGCAGTGGCTATAATTCACCCCTCCACTTT.

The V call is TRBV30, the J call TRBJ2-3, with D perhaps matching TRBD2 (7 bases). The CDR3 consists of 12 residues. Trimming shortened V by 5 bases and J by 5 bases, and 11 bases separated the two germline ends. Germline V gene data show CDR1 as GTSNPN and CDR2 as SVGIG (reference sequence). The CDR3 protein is CAWEGEGDTQYF. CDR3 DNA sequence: TGTGCCTGGGAGGGGGAGGGAGATACGCAGTATTTT.

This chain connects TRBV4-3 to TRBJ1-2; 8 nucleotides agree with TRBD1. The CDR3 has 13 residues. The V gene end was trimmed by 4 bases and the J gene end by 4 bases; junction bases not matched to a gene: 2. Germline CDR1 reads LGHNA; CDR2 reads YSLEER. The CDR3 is CASSPDRGYGYTF. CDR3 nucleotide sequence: TGCGCCAGCAGCCCTGACAGGGGCTATGGCTACACCTTC.

In DNA, the CDR3 is TGTGCCAGCAGTGAGTACTCGAGTCTCCGGGCAGAAGCTTTCTTT. It codes for CASSEYSSLRAEAFF. The rearrangement joins TRBV2 to TRBJ1-1; no reliable D call. CDR3 length equals 15 residues. Germline V gene lookup returns CDR1 SNHLY and CDR2 FYNNEI. The germline V and J ends were trimmed by 3 bases and 8 bases, with 19 bases remaining between them.

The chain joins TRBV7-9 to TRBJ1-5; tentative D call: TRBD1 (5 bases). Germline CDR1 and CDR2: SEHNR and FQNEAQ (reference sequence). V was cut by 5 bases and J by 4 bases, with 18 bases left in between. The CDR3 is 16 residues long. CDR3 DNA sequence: TGTGCCAGCAGCGATACCGGCCTGGGGCCTAATCAGCCCCAGCATTTT. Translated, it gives CASSDTGLGPNQPQHF.